The 11 T cell receptor beta chains listed next were all sequenced from one sample in a study of identical twins. From the 5' RACE reads, TCRdb called clonotypes with MiXCR, one entry per CDR3 protein. The table shows hundreds of thousands of distinct CDR3 sequences, with about 8.1% occurring only once. The sample was also linked to a second study, of yellow fever vaccine responses in identical twins.

The specimen sequenced was memory (CD45RO+) T cells sorted from blood. These receptors came from a woman in her late teens or twenties in good health.

This clonotype has at least ten counts. The rearrangement joins TRBV29-1 to TRBJ2-2; D gene ambiguous. Germline V gene sequence: CDR1 SQVTM, CDR2 ANQGSEA. The CDR3 loop spans 15 amino acids. V lost 7 bases and J lost 2, with 17 bases in between. This CDR3 is CSARFKGYNTGELFF. As DNA, the CDR3 is TGCAGCGCCCGCTTTAAAGGGTATAACACCGGGGAGCTGTTTTTT.

This clonotype was observed a few times. The chain recombines TRBV24-1 with TRBJ1-6; D is ambiguous. The germline CDR1 and CDR2 sequences are KGHDR and SFDVKD. The V end lost 7 bases, the J end lost 10 bases, and 16 bases lay between the germline ends. The CDR3 has 14 residues. In nucleotides, the CDR3 is TGTGCCACCAGCGCGGAAACGCCGGGCTCACCCCTCCACTTT. This codes for CATSAETPGSPLHF.

Only a few counts were recorded for this clonotype. V is TRBV20-1 and J is TRBJ2-7; 8 positions agree with TRBD2. Germline V gene data show CDR1 as DFQATT and CDR2 as SNEGSKA (reference sequence). V shed 6 bases and J 7 bases; nucleotides not matched to a gene: 5. CDR3 length equals 11 residues. The CDR3 sequence: CSASSGGEQYV. CDR3 sequence (DNA): TGCAGTGCCTCTTCGGGAGGGGAGCAGTACGTC.

This clonotype appeared a few times. J is TRBJ2-5 and V is TRBV3-1, with D unresolved. V was pared by 4 bases and J by 5 bases, with 14 bases between. Germline V lookup: CDR1 LGHDT, CDR2 YNNKEL (reference sequence). The CDR3 runs to 14 residues. CDR3 DNA: TGTGCCAGCAGCCCTACAGTGAGTAGGGAGACCCAGTACTTC. Translation: CASSPTVSRETQYF.

V is TRBV7-2 and J is TRBJ2-5, with D perhaps matching TRBD2 (5 bases). Germline V gives CDR1 SGHTA, CDR2 FQGNSA. The CDR3 is 15 amino acids. The V end lost 5 bases, the J end lost 2 bases, and 15 bases lay between the germline ends. The CDR3 DNA follows: TGTGCCAGCAGCGACGACTATGCGAGACAAGAGACCCAGTACTTC. It yields the protein CASSDDYARQETQYF. The full variable domain, rest sourced from reference TRBV7-2 and TRBJ2-5, is GAGVSQSPSNKVTEKGKDVELRCDPISGHTALYWYRQSLGQGLEFLIYFQGNSAPDKSGLPSDRFSAERTGGSVSTLTIQRTQQEDSAVYLCASSDDYARQETQYFGPGTRLLVL.

The genes are TRBV10-3 and TRBJ2-1; 12 bases map to TRBD2. Germline values: CDR1 ENHRY, CDR2 SYGVKD. This CDR3 region has 15 residues. V lost 10 bases and J lost 10; bases outside the gene matches: 14. This chain's CDR3 is CATQRVLAGGPEQFF. The CDR3 DNA sequence: TGTGCCACCCAGAGGGTGCTAGCGGGAGGGCCGGAGCAGTTCTTC.

In this sample, this clonotype turned up many times. The gene calls are TRBV2 and TRBJ2-2; 9 bases map to TRBD1. CDR3 length: 17 residues. The germline V gene encodes CDR1 SNHLY and CDR2 FYNNEI. After removal of 5 bases from V and 3 bases from J, the junction contained 10 bases not matched to a gene. The DNA for the CDR3 is TGTGCCAGCAGTACAGGGGGCGCGAATCTGGACACCGGGGAGCTGTTTTTT. It codes for CASSTGGANLDTGELFF. Full variable domain (remainder filled in from reference TRBV2 and TRBJ2-2): EPEVTQTPSHQVTQMGQEVILRCVPISNHLYFYWYRQILGQKVEFLVSFYNNEISEKSEIFDDQFSVERPDGSNFTLKIRSTKLEDSAMYFCASSTGGANLDTGELFFGEGSRLTVL.

The V gene is TRBV7-8, the J gene TRBJ1-1; D not resolved. This CDR3 is 12 amino acids long. CDR1 is SGHVS and CDR2 is FQNEAQ in the germline V gene. Trimming left V 5 bases short and J 6 bases short, with 10 bases between. The CDR3 DNA is TGTGCCAGCAGCGGAGGGAGCCCTGAAGCTTTCTTT. It codes for CASSGGSPEAFF.

The table lists this clonotype with a few counts. The CDR3 region is CASSYSGGDQETQYF. CDR3 coding DNA: TGTGCCAGCAGTTATAGCGGGGGAGACCAAGAGACCCAGTACTTC. This chain connects TRBV28 to TRBJ2-5; TRBD2 agrees at 9 bases. Germline trimming cut 4 bases from V and 0 bases from J; bases unmatched to any gene: 3. The CDR3 covers 15 residues. The germline CDR1 and CDR2 sequences are MDHEN and SYDVKM.

This clonotype was detected a few times. The rearrangement links TRBV12-5 to TRBJ2-2, with 7 bases fitting TRBD2. This CDR3 comprises 15 residues. V shed 3 bases and J 5 bases; nucleotides not matched to a gene: 6. Per the germline V gene, CDR1 is LGHNT and CDR2 is FRNRAP. The DNA of the CDR3 is TGTGCTAGTGGTTTCGGTGGGGGGGATACCGGGGAGCTGTTTTTT. It codes for CASGFGGGDTGELFF.

This clonotype was seen many times. The V and J genes are TRBV4-1 and TRBJ2-1, with D maybe TRBD1 (6 bases). CDR3 size: 16 residues. CDR1 is MGHRA and CDR2 is YSYEKL in the germline V gene. Deletions cut 2 bases from V and 0 bases from J, with 11 bases between. This CDR3 reads CASSQFTGSSYNEQFF. CDR3 DNA sequence: TGCGCCAGCAGCCAATTTACAGGGAGCTCCTACAATGAGCAGTTCTTC.